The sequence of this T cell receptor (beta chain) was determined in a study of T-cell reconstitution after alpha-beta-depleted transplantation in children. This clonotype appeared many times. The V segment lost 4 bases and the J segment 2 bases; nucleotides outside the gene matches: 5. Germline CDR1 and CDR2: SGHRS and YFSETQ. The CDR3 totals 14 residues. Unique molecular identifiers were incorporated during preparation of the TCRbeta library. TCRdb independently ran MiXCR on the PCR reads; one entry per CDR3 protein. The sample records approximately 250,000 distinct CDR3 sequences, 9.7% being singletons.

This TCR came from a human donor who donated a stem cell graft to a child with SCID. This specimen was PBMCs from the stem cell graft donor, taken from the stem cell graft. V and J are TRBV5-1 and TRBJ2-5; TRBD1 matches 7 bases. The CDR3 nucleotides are TGCGCCAGCAGCCAAAACAGGGGACAAGAGACCCAGTACTTC. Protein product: CASSQNRGQETQYF.